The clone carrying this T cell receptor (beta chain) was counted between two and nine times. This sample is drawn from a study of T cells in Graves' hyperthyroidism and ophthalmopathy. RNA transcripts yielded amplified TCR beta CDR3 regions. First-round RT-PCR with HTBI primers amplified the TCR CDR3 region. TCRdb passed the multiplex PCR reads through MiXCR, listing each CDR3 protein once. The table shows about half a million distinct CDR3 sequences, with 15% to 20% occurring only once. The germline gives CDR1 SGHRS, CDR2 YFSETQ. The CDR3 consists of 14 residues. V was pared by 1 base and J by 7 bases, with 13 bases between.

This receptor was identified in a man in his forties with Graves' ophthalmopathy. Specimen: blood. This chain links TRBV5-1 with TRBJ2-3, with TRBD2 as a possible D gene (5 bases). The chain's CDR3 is CASSLRHGVNTQYF. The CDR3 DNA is TGCGCCAGCAGCTTGCGACACGGGGTAAATACGCAGTATTTT. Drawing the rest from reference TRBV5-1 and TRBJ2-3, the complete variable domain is KAGVTQTPRYLIKTRGQQVTLSCSPISGHRSVSWYQQTPGQGLQFLFEYFSETQRNKGNFPGRFSGRQFSNSRSEMNVSTLELGDSALYLCASSLRHGVNTQYFGPGTRLTVL.